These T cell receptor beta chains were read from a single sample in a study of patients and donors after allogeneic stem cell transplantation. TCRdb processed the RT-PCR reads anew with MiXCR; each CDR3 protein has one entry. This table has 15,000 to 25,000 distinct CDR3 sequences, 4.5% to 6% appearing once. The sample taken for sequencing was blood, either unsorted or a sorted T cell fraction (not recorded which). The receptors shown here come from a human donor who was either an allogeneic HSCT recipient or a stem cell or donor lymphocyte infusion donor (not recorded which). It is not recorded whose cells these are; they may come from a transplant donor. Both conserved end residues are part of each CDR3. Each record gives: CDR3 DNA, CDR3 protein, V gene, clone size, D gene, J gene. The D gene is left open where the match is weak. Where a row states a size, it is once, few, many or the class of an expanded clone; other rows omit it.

CDR3 DNA: TGTGCCAGCAGCTTGGCCATGGGATCCTATGGCTACACCTTC
CDR3 protein: CASSLAMGSYGYTF
V gene: TRBV5-8
clone size: .
D gene: .
J gene: TRBJ1-2

CDR3 DNA: TGTGCCAGCAGCTTAGAGGCAGGGGTTGGGGAGACCCAGTACTTC
CDR3 protein: CASSLEAGVGETQYF
V gene: TRBV11-3
clone size: .
D gene: .
J gene: TRBJ2-5

CDR3 DNA: TGTGCCAGCAGCTGGGTTACCTCTAGCACAGATACGCAGTATTTT
CDR3 protein: CASSWVTSSTDTQYF
V gene: TRBV11-2
clone size: many
D gene: .
J gene: TRBJ2-3

CDR3 DNA: TGTGCCAGCAACTATAATTCACCCCTCCACTTT
CDR3 protein: CASNYNSPLHF
V gene: TRBV28
clone size: .
D gene: .
J gene: TRBJ1-6

CDR3 DNA: TGTGCCAGCAGTACTGGTGGGGGTCGGCCTGAAGCTTTCTTT
CDR3 protein: CASSTGGGRPEAFF
V gene: TRBV6-1
clone size: many
D gene: .
J gene: TRBJ1-1

CDR3 DNA: TGTGCCAGCAGCTTAGCTGCGGGGGGCCGCACAGATACGCAGTATTTT
CDR3 protein: CASSLAAGGRTDTQYF
V gene: TRBV7-8
clone size: many
D gene: TRBD2
J gene: TRBJ2-3

CDR3 DNA: TGCGCCAGCAGCTTGGGCGCGGGTTTGGGTCAGCCCCAGCATTTT
CDR3 protein: CASSLGAGLGQPQHF
V gene: TRBV5-1
clone size: many
D gene: .
J gene: TRBJ1-5

CDR3 DNA: TGCGCCAGCAGCCATCTGCGCTGGATTAGGCACACTGAAGCTTTCTTT
CDR3 protein: CASSHLRWIRHTEAFF
V gene: TRBV4-1
clone size: many
D gene: .
J gene: TRBJ1-1

CDR3 DNA: TGTGCCAGCAGCCAAGATGGGACAGGGGCTGAAAAACTGTTTTTT
CDR3 protein: CASSQDGTGAEKLFF
V gene: TRBV3-1
clone size: many
D gene: TRBD1
J gene: TRBJ1-4

CDR3 DNA: TGTGCCAGCAGCGAAAATACGCGGGGCTGGGACTACGAGCAGTACTTC
CDR3 protein: CASSENTRGWDYEQYF
V gene: TRBV6-1
clone size: many
D gene: .
J gene: TRBJ2-7

CDR3 DNA: TGTGCCAGCAGCTCGGACAGGGTGGGCGGGGAGCTGTTTTTT
CDR3 protein: CASSSDRVGGELFF
V gene: TRBV7-8
clone size: many
D gene: TRBD1
J gene: TRBJ2-2

CDR3 DNA: TGTGCCAGCAGTAACCGGGACAGGGGACACTACGAGCAGTACTTC
CDR3 protein: CASSNRDRGHYEQYF
V gene: TRBV6-1
clone size: .
D gene: TRBD1
J gene: TRBJ2-7

CDR3 DNA: TGTGCCAGTAGTTACCGGGACTTATCGAACAATGAGCAGTTCTTC
CDR3 protein: CASSYRDLSNNEQFF
V gene: TRBV19
clone size: few
D gene: .
J gene: TRBJ2-1

CDR3 DNA: TGTGCCAGGAGTTACGGGGGACTAGCCCGGGTCCTGTTC
CDR3 protein: CARSYGGLARVLF
V gene: TRBV6-2/TRBV6-3
clone size: .
D gene: TRBD2
J gene: TRBJ2-4

CDR3 DNA: TGTGCCAGCAGCGTAGACCCACAGGTAGGCGAGCAGTACTTC
CDR3 protein: CASSVDPQVGEQYF
V gene: TRBV9
clone size: many
D gene: .
J gene: TRBJ2-7

CDR3 DNA: TGTGCCAGCAGCCCGGGATACAGGGGTTCTGGGACCCAGTACTTC
CDR3 protein: CASSPGYRGSGTQYF
V gene: TRBV7-2
clone size: .
D gene: TRBD1
J gene: TRBJ2-5